The 14 T cell receptor beta chains below all came from one sample that was sequenced in a study of shared clonotypes between healthy human individuals. Produced via immunoSEQ multiplex PCR; TCRdb's table is partial and in-frame only. Here the sample spans millions of clones, 90% to 95% being singletons. Sequences were obtained from naive CD4+ T cells sorted from blood. Sample subset: CD45RA+ positively selected. All receptors come from a man aged 18 to 30 in good health.

The DNA of the CDR3 is TGTGCCAGCAGCTTAGAGATGGGAGGGCCCACTGAAGCTTTCTTT. It translates to CASSLEMGGPTEAFF. The chain has TRBV7-9 and TRBJ1-1; D not certain. CDR1 and CDR2 from the germline V gene are SEHNR and FQNEAQ (reference sequence). Trimming removed 1 base from V and 4 bases from J, with 13 bases in between. This CDR3 contains 15 residues.

This sequence joins TRBV30 and TRBJ2-7; D uncertain. Trimming left V 0 bases short and J 2 bases short, with 8 bases between. The CDR3 is 13 amino acids. Germline CDR1 and CDR2: GTSNPN and SVGIG (reference sequence). Written as DNA, the CDR3 is TGTGCCTGGAGTGTCGGTGGGACCTACGAGCAGTACTTC. Protein: CAWSVGGTYEQYF.

This chain joins TRBV29-1 and TRBJ1-1, with D perhaps matching TRBD1 (5 bases). Germline CDR1 reads SQVTM; CDR2 reads ANQGSEA. V was shortened by 1 base and J by 1 base, with 7 bases between the two germline ends. The CDR3 is 13 residues long. CDR3 sequence reads: CSVEVQENTEAFF. CDR3 coding DNA: TGCAGCGTTGAAGTACAGGAGAACACTGAAGCTTTCTTT.

A word on this clone: This sample includes further DNA sequences coding for the same CDR3. The CDR3 region is CASSLRGPNEKLFF. The CDR3, as DNA: TGTGCCAGCAGTTTGCGGGGCCCTAATGAAAAACTGTTTTTT. V gene TRBV28 combines with J gene TRBJ1-4, with TRBD1 as a possible D gene (5 bases). Germline V lookup: CDR1 MDHEN, CDR2 SYDVKM. The CDR3 totals 14 residues. Between the trimmed V and J ends, which lost 3 bases and 3 bases, there was a span of 8 bases.

This clone occurred once. The V and J genes are TRBV7-6 and TRBJ1-3; D ambiguous. The CDR3 runs 16 residues. V lost 6 bases and J lost 4, with 19 bases in between. The germline CDR1 and CDR2 sequences are SGHVS and FNYEAQ. CDR3 residues: CASSLGSLGLGNTIYF. As DNA, the CDR3 is TGTGCCAGCAGTTTGGGGTCACTAGGGCTCGGAAACACCATATATTTT.

This clone was counted a single time. The V gene is TRBV28, the J gene TRBJ2-7, with 7 bases identical to TRBD2. The CDR3 has 13 amino acids. Germline V lookup: CDR1 MDHEN, CDR2 SYDVKM. J was trimmed by 3 bases and V by 4 bases; bases with no gene match: 3. The CDR3 nucleotides are TGTGCCAGCAGTTCCGGGGGGTTCTACGAGCAGTACTTC. It encodes CASSSGGFYEQYF.

The genes are TRBV4-3 and TRBJ2-7; 15 bases align to TRBD2. Germline lookup yields CDR1 LGHNA and CDR2 YSLEER. The CDR3 consists of 22 residues. With 0 bases clipped from V and 0 bases from J, the junction kept 15 bases outside the gene matches. The CDR3 coding sequence is TGCGCCAGCAGCCAAGATGCCGCCCATGGGACTAGCGGGAGGTACGGCTCCTACGAGCAGTACTTC. It is translated as CASSQDAAHGTSGRYGSYEQYF.

The gene calls are TRBV2 and TRBJ1-5, with D tentatively TRBD1 (6 bases). Germline loops: CDR1 SNHLY, CDR2 FYNNEI. Trimming left V 5 bases short and J 6 bases short, with 14 bases between. The CDR3 spans 14 residues. In DNA, the CDR3 is TGTGCCAGCAGTCCCCGCAGGGGCAGTCAGCCCCAGCATTTT. It codes for CASSPRRGSQPQHF.

The V call is TRBV28, the J call TRBJ1-6, with D possibly matching TRBD1 (6 bases). Germline loops: CDR1 MDHEN, CDR2 SYDVKM. The CDR3 loop spans 12 amino acids. V gave up 6 bases and J gave up 17 bases, with 17 bases separating them. The CDR3 is CASSLQGGIFHF. CDR3 sequence (DNA): TGTGCCAGCAGCCTACAGGGAGGGATTTTCCACTTT.

The V gene is TRBV7-9, the J gene TRBJ1-2, with a possible D match to TRBD1 (6 bases). CDR1 and CDR2 (germline): SEHNR, FQNEAQ (reference sequence). V lost 1 base and J lost 2, with 17 bases in between. CDR3 length: 17 residues. The DNA for the CDR3 is TGTGCCAGCAGCTTAGTAGGGACACCCGGTGCCAACTATGGCTACACCTTC. Translating gives CASSLVGTPGANYGYTF.

This chain connects TRBV5-1 to TRBJ2-7; the D gene could be TRBD1 or TRBD2 (6 bases each). The CDR3 extends over 14 amino acids. CDR1 is SGHRS and CDR2 is YFSETQ in the germline V gene. V dropped 4 bases and J dropped 3 bases, with 14 bases sitting between them. The CDR3 DNA follows: TGCGCCAGCAGCAATGCCGGGGGCCACTACGAGCAGTACTTC. Translating it yields CASSNAGGHYEQYF.

The rearrangement joins TRBV7-9 to TRBJ1-1; D gene unclear. The CDR3 consists of 13 residues. Germline-derived CDR1 and CDR2 are SEHNR and FQNEAQ (reference sequence). Trimming stripped 11 bases from V and 4 bases from J, with 17 bases between. CDR3 sequence reads: CAATPRNRTEAFF. CDR3 DNA: TGTGCCGCGACCCCCAGGAATCGCACTGAAGCTTTCTTT.

This chain links TRBV28 with TRBJ2-7, with 9 bases that match TRBD1. CDR1 is MDHEN, CDR2 SYDVKM, per germline. V shed 6 bases, J shed 4 bases, and the junction held 10 bases outside the gene matches. This CDR3 is built from 15 residues. CDR3 nucleotide sequence: TGTGCCAGCAGACAACCCCCCGGGACAGGGTACGAGCAGTACTTC. Encoded protein: CASRQPPGTGYEQYF.

To note about this clone: The sample contains more than one DNA sequence encoding this CDR3. The gene calls are TRBV5-1 and TRBJ1-1; D is perhaps TRBD1 (6 bases). Between the trimmed V and J ends, which lost 0 bases and 4 bases, there was a span of 10 bases. This CDR3 has 14 amino acids. The germline gives CDR1 SGHRS, CDR2 YFSETQ. The CDR3 is CASSLARGGTEAFF. CDR3 coding DNA: TGCGCCAGCAGCTTGGCCAGGGGTGGCACTGAAGCTTTCTTT.